This T cell receptor (beta chain) was recorded in a study of PD-1 blockade in classical Hodgkin lymphoma. Findings and caveats of the study: Reported baseline diversity: healthy donors highest, relapsed/refractory patients lowest. Whoever responded completely had baseline diversity much like that seen in newly diagnosed patients.

Comment on this clone: Its target is unknown.

Some clones are missing from TCRdb's copy, which holds only in-frame ones; the method was immunoSEQ multiplex PCR. Here the sample spans over 90,000 clones, about 91% being singletons. All patients relapsed after autologous stem cell transplantation, and brentuximab vedotin exposure varied. V lost 5 bases and J lost 3, with 16 bases in between. Germline V gene lookup returns CDR1 MNHNY and CDR2 SVGAGI (reference sequence). The CDR3 sequence is 15 residues long. The input for sequencing was peripheral blood mononuclear cells (PBMCs), taken before the second cycle of nivolumab. The rearrangement joins TRBV6-6 to TRBJ1-1; D remains unclear. The origin of this receptor is a human donor with classical Hodgkin lymphoma. CDR3 nucleotide sequence: TGTGCCAGCAGTCGTCTATCAGGCTCGGACACTGAAGCTTTCTTT. Protein: CASSRLSGSDTEAFF.